This T cell receptor beta chain was profiled in a study of PD-L1 blockade in urothelial cancer. For the study at large: In the mid-2010s, patients got going on atezolizumab, taking 1,200 mg intravenously every 3 weeks. The number of prior chemotherapy regimens per patient was 0 to 3. Per blood sample, T cells had a median of roughly 150,000. Analysis of the blood was performed 3 weeks (second dose) and 6 weeks after treatment start.

The data were produced by immunoSEQ multiplex PCR, yet TCRdb's version contains in-frame clones alone and is incomplete. In the table there are 70,000 to 90,000 clones, over 65% of which are singletons. This clone was seen just once. Per the germline V gene, CDR1 is MGHDK and CDR2 is SYGVNS. The V gene end was trimmed by 4 bases and the J gene end by 4 bases; junction bases not matched to a gene: 8. The CDR3 extends over 15 amino acids. Described time point: pretreatment peripheral blood. The origin of this receptor is a man between 60 and 75 years old with urothelial cancer. The genes are TRBV25-1 and TRBJ1-2; TRBD1 aligns across 8 bases. This sample comprised PBMCs, obtained around atezolizumab (anti-PD-L1) treatment. DNA for the CDR3: TGTGCCAGCAGTGCCTCAGGGGGCCGAAGCTATGGCTACACCTTC. It specifies CASSASGGRSYGYTF.